Here is one TCR beta chain with its context. As originally analysed: Estimation of nucleated cell counts was performed using reference gene primer amplification. TCRdb's table, derived via immunoSEQ multiplex PCR, lists solely in-frame clones and lacks some. The V and J calls and clone size were taken over from that table, and D and trimming were inferred from the DNA. The table lists fewer than 200,000 clones, 70% to 90% of them singletons. This sample stems from a study of blood T cell repertoires in COVID-19. Study-level information: Some COVID-19 samples were acute and others convalescent; all came from the United States, Italy and Spain.

The Seattle patients, enrolled during active infection, were followed longitudinally. Trimming took 3 bases from V and 4 from J; bases not matched to a gene: 3. The CDR3 consists of 14 residues. The germline V gene has CDR1 MDHEN and CDR2 SYDVKM. V and J are TRBV28 and TRBJ1-5, with 7 bases fitting TRBD1. Sequencing input: peripheral blood. The TCR originated in a woman older than 75 with COVID-19, enrolled during active disease. The CDR3 DNA follows: TGTGCCAGCAGTTTCGCAGGGGGAAATCAGCCCCAGCATTTT. Amino acids: CASSFAGGNQPQHF.